The following is a T cell receptor (beta chain) sequence with its context. This entry is derived from a study of cytotoxic CD8 clonotypes in ibrutinib-treated CLL. Germline V gives CDR1 SGHTA, CDR2 FQGNSA. The V end lost 5 bases, the J end lost 3 bases, and 10 bases lay between the germline ends. The length of the CDR3 is 14 residues. The data were produced by immunoSEQ multiplex PCR, yet TCRdb's version contains in-frame clones alone and is incomplete. The sample records hundreds of thousands of clones, 70% being singletons. The clonotype was recovered from a human donor with chronic lymphocytic leukemia. The sequenced sample was PBMCs, obtained after 24 months of ibrutinib treatment. The J gene is TRBJ1-4, the V gene TRBV7-2; D ambiguous. CDR3 sequence: CASSRLTANEKLFF. The CDR3 DNA reads TGTGCCAGCAGCCGTCTCACGGCTAATGAAAAACTGTTTTTT.